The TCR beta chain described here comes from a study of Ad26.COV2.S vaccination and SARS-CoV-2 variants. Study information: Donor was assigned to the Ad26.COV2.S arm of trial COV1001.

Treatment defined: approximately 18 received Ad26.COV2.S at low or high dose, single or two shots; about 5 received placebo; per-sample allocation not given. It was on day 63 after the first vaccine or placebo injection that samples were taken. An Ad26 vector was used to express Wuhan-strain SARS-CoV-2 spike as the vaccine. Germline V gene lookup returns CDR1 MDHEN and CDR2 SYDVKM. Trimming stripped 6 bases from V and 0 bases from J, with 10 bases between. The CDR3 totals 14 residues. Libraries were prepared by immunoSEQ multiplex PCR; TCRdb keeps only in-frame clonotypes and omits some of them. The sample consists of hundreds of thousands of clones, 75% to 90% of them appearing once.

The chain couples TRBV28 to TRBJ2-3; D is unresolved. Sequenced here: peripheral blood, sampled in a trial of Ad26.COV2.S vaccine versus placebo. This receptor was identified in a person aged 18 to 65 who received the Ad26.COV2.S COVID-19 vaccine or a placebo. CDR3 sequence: CASSSTGSTDTQYF. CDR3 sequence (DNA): TGTGCCAGCAGCTCGACGGGTAGCACAGATACGCAGTATTTT.